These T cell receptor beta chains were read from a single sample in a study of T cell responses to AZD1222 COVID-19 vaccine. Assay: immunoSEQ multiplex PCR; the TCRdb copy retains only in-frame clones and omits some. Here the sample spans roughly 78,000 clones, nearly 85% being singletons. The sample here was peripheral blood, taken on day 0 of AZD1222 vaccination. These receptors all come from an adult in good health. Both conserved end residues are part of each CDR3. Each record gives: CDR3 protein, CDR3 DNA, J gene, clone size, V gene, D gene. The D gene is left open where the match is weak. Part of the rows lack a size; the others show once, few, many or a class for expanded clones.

CDR3aa: CAWSVAGAAETQYF; CDR3nt: TGTGCCTGGAGTGTAGCGGGGGCCGCGGAGACCCAGTACTTC; j_gene: TRBJ2-5; abundance: -; v_gene: TRBV30; d_gene: TRBD2
CDR3aa: CASSPTFSVEETQYF; CDR3nt: TGTGCCAGCAGCCCTACTTTCTCGGTCGAAGAGACCCAGTACTTC; j_gene: TRBJ2-5; abundance: -; v_gene: TRBV7-6; d_gene: -
CDR3aa: CASSLAGGNYGYTF; CDR3nt: TGTGCCAGCAGCTTAGCTGGCGGGAACTATGGCTACACCTTC; j_gene: TRBJ1-2; abundance: -; v_gene: TRBV7-2; d_gene: -
CDR3aa: CASSRTGYEQYF; CDR3nt: TGTGCCAGCAGTAGGACGGGCTACGAGCAGTACTTC; j_gene: TRBJ2-7; abundance: -; v_gene: TRBV2; d_gene: -
CDR3aa: CASSVSGDEKLFF; CDR3nt: TGTGCCAGCAGCGTTTCGGGGGATGAAAAACTGTTTTTT; j_gene: TRBJ1-4; abundance: few; v_gene: TRBV9; d_gene: -
CDR3aa: CASSPYGRFQEQFF; CDR3nt: TGTGCCAGCAGCCCCTATGGGCGTTTCCAAGAGCAGTTCTTC; j_gene: TRBJ2-1; abundance: -; v_gene: TRBV7-8; d_gene: -
CDR3aa: CASSPKGGYGYTF; CDR3nt: TGTGCCAGCAGCCCCAAGGGGGGCTATGGCTACACCTTC; j_gene: TRBJ1-2; abundance: -; v_gene: TRBV7-9; d_gene: -
CDR3aa: CAISETSSGSYNEQFF; CDR3nt: TGTGCCATCAGTGAGACTAGCTCGGGTTCCTACAATGAGCAGTTCTTC; j_gene: TRBJ2-1; abundance: -; v_gene: TRBV10-3; d_gene: -
CDR3aa: CSVVTGGGGTEAFF; CDR3nt: TGCAGCGTTGTAACAGGGGGCGGTGGGACTGAAGCTTTCTTT; j_gene: TRBJ1-1; abundance: -; v_gene: TRBV29-1; d_gene: TRBD1
CDR3aa: CASSQAYRGLGEQYF; CDR3nt: TGTGCCAGCAGCCAAGCCTACAGGGGGCTAGGAGAGCAGTACTTC; j_gene: TRBJ2-7; abundance: -; v_gene: TRBV4-2; d_gene: TRBD1
CDR3aa: CASSPGHSPLHF; CDR3nt: TGTGCCAGCAGCCCAGGGCATTCACCCCTCCACTTT; j_gene: TRBJ1-6; abundance: -; v_gene: TRBV6-2/TRBV6-3; d_gene: -
CDR3aa: CASSLGGTYEQYF; CDR3nt: TGTGCCAGCAGTTTGGGGGGAACCTACGAGCAGTACTTC; j_gene: TRBJ2-7; abundance: few; v_gene: TRBV27; d_gene: -
CDR3aa: CASGPIQGALYGYTF; CDR3nt: TGTGCCAGCGGCCCTATACAGGGGGCCCTTTATGGCTACACCTTC; j_gene: TRBJ1-2; abundance: -; v_gene: TRBV21-1; d_gene: -
CDR3aa: CASSLATGDGYTF; CDR3nt: TGCGCCAGCAGCTTGGCCACAGGGGACGGCTACACCTTC; j_gene: TRBJ1-2; abundance: once; v_gene: TRBV5-1; d_gene: TRBD1
CDR3aa: CASSFSMNTEAFF; CDR3nt: TGTGCCAGCAGCTTTTCCATGAACACTGAAGCTTTCTTT; j_gene: TRBJ1-1; abundance: -; v_gene: TRBV7-2; d_gene: -
CDR3aa: CASSSGQGAGWNGYTF; CDR3nt: TGTGCCAGCAGTTCGGGACAGGGGGCGGGGTGGAACGGCTACACCTTC; j_gene: TRBJ1-2; abundance: -; v_gene: TRBV6-2/TRBV6-3; d_gene: TRBD1
CDR3aa: CASSSNTGGMLPQHF; CDR3nt: TGTGCCAGCAGCTCCAATACAGGGGGGATGTTGCCCCAGCATTTT; j_gene: TRBJ1-5; abundance: -; v_gene: TRBV7-2; d_gene: TRBD1
CDR3aa: CASSIDLRGLLVRTGGELFF; CDR3nt: TGTGCCAGTAGTATAGATCTTCGGGGGCTTCTCGTCCGAACTGGCGGGGAGCTGTTTTTT; j_gene: TRBJ2-2; abundance: -; v_gene: TRBV19; d_gene: -
CDR3aa: CASRDRVGTEAFF; CDR3nt: TGTGCCAGCAGGGACAGGGTGGGCACTGAAGCTTTCTTT; j_gene: TRBJ1-1; abundance: -; v_gene: TRBV6-5; d_gene: TRBD1
CDR3aa: CASSPMGSDTQYF; CDR3nt: TGTGCCAGCAGCCCGATGGGGTCAGATACGCAGTATTTT; j_gene: TRBJ2-3; abundance: -; v_gene: TRBV6-2/TRBV6-3; d_gene: -
CDR3aa: CASSLGGPNEKLFF; CDR3nt: TGTGCCAGCAGCCTGGGAGGCCCTAATGAAAAACTGTTTTTT; j_gene: TRBJ1-4; abundance: once; v_gene: TRBV3-1/TRBV3-2; d_gene: -
CDR3aa: CASSYPEVLDRDYGYTF; CDR3nt: TGTGCCAGCAGTTACCCAGAAGTACTGGACAGGGACTATGGCTACACCTTC; j_gene: TRBJ1-2; abundance: few; v_gene: TRBV6-2/TRBV6-3; d_gene: TRBD1
CDR3aa: CASSLSGTDNQPQHF; CDR3nt: TGTGCCAGCAGCTTATCCGGGACGGACAATCAGCCCCAGCATTTT; j_gene: TRBJ1-5; abundance: -; v_gene: TRBV7-2; d_gene: -
CDR3aa: CSASLTSYEQYF; CDR3nt: TGCAGTGCTAGTCTTACCTCCTACGAGCAGTACTTC; j_gene: TRBJ2-7; abundance: -; v_gene: TRBV20-1; d_gene: -